This T cell receptor beta chain stems from a study of cytomegalovirus exposure and HLA in healthy donors. Germline-derived CDR1 and CDR2 are SGHTA and FQGNSA. Trimming shortened V by 1 base and J by 1 base, and 11 bases separated the two germline ends. CDR3 length: 16 amino acids. Regarding this clone: Its target is not known.

Study-level findings and limits: CMV antigen specificity was confirmed in vitro for a few CMV-associated chains. HLA-A and HLA-B allele assignments for most subjects were reportedly predicted accurately using TCR beta sequences. A later analysis reportedly found fewer N-insertions in an Asian-associated ancestry cluster than the roughly 730-donor mean. Across all donors, roughly uniform sequencing depth was an assumption of the presence/absence analyses.

The primer mix had 60 Vbeta and 13 Jbeta primers. TCRdb keeps only in-frame clones here, not all; method: immunoSEQ multiplex PCR. The top ten clones hold approximately 10% of a sample with 150,000 to 200,000 clones, roughly 74% of them seen once. Sequencing was carried out using PBMCs. This clonotype was obtained from a man between 18 and 35 years old in good health and CMV-seropositive. The chain is built from TRBV7-2 and TRBJ2-1; possibly TRBD1 for D (5 bases). The DNA for the CDR3 is TGTGCCAGCAGCTTAGAAGGGGCGGTGTCCTACAATGAGCAGTTCTTC. This sequence encodes CASSLEGAVSYNEQFF.